These T cell receptor beta chains were read from a single sample in a study of OX40 agonist ivuxolimab in advanced cancers. The protocol was immunoSEQ multiplex PCR, while the TCRdb copy is restricted to in-frame clones and leaves out a portion. The sample records under 200,000 clones, roughly 94% being singletons. The source was CD4+ or CD8+ T cells sorted from blood, collected in a trial of the OX40 agonist ivuxolimab. The receptor set was obtained from an adult with an advanced solid tumor such as melanoma, head and neck, liver or kidney cancer. CDR3s include the opening cysteine and the closing phenylalanine or tryptophan. The D gene is left open where the match is weak. Part of the rows lack a size; the others show once, few, many or a class for expanded clones.

d_gene	len	abundance	j_gene	v_gene	CDR3aa	CDR3nt
-	13	-	TRBJ2-3	TRBV7-2	CASSPGRSDTQYF	TGTGCCAGCAGCCCCGGTCGCTCTGATACGCAGTATTTT
-	15	-	TRBJ1-1	TRBV6-1	CASSGLNPPNTEAFF	TGTGCCAGCAGTGGACTAAACCCCCCCAACACTGAAGCTTTCTTT
TRBD2	14	-	TRBJ2-7	TRBV4-1	CASSTTGTSYEQYF	TGCGCCAGCAGCACTACCGGGACTAGCTACGAGCAGTACTTC
TRBD1	16	-	TRBJ2-2	TRBV6-6	CASRPPGTGNTGELFF	TGTGCCAGCAGGCCCCCCGGGACAGGGAACACCGGGGAGCTGTTTTTT
-	15	-	TRBJ1-1	TRBV27	CASHYLPVFYTEAFF	TGTGCCAGCCACTATCTACCCGTTTTCTACACTGAAGCTTTCTTT
-	12	-	TRBJ1-2	TRBV7-9	CASSFSQDGYTF	TGTGCCAGCAGCTTCTCCCAGGATGGCTACACCTTC
TRBD1	15	once	TRBJ2-7	TRBV7-9	CASSLSWDRGAEQYF	TGTGCCAGCAGCTTATCCTGGGACAGGGGAGCCGAGCAGTACTTC
-	13	-	TRBJ2-1	TRBV5-1	CASSLGGDNEQFF	TGCGCCAGCAGCTTGGGGGGAGATAATGAGCAGTTCTTC
TRBD2	18	-	TRBJ2-4	TRBV10-2	CASSGPTTSGRTKNIQYF	TGCGCCAGCAGTGGACCCACGACTAGCGGGAGGACCAAAAACATTCAGTACTTC
TRBD1	17	-	TRBJ1-4	TRBV19	CASSIGPGQATNEKLFF	TGTGCCAGTAGTATAGGGCCGGGACAGGCAACTAATGAAAAACTGTTTTTT
-	15	-	TRBJ1-2	TRBV7-2	CASSLVGRGGLGYTF	TGTGCCAGCAGCTTAGTGGGCAGGGGAGGTTTAGGCTACACCTTC
-	17	-	TRBJ1-3	TRBV19	CASRGAHGTPLGNTIYF	TGTGCCAGTAGGGGCGCGCACGGAACGCCTCTTGGAAACACCATATATTTT
-	15	-	TRBJ2-3	TRBV27	CASSPRSRGTDTQYF	TGTGCCAGCAGTCCCCGTAGCCGGGGCACAGATACGCAGTATTTT
TRBD1	13	once	TRBJ1-1	TRBV29-1	CSGAGGRNTEAFF	TGCAGCGGCGCAGGGGGCCGAAACACTGAAGCTTTCTTT
TRBD2	14	-	TRBJ2-7	TRBV29-1	CSAGTRPHPYEQYF	TGCAGCGCTGGGACTAGACCTCATCCCTACGAGCAGTACTTC
TRBD2	15	-	TRBJ2-5	TRBV28	CASRPSGSERETQYF	TGTGCCAGCAGACCTAGCGGGAGCGAGCGAGAGACCCAGTACTTC
-	15	-	TRBJ1-2	TRBV6-5	CASSYSSDAPYGYTF	TGTGCCAGCAGTTACTCGTCAGACGCTCCCTATGGCTACACCTTC
-	13	-	TRBJ2-5	TRBV30	CAWNGRSQETQYF	TGTGCCTGGAACGGACGCAGCCAAGAGACCCAGTACTTC
TRBD1	14	-	TRBJ1-1	TRBV4-3	CASSQDIGTAEAFF	TGCGCCAGCAGCCAAGATATCGGGACAGCTGAAGCTTTCTTT
-	13	once	TRBJ2-1	TRBV6-4	CASSDSRGNEQFF	TGTGCCAGCAGTGACTCTCGGGGAAATGAGCAGTTCTTC
-	15	-	TRBJ1-1	TRBV7-2	CASSYQGLSRTEAFF	TGTGCCAGCAGTTATCAGGGATTAAGTCGCACTGAAGCTTTCTTT
-	15	-	TRBJ1-3	TRBV18	CASSPPSWHGNTIYF	TGTGCCAGCTCACCACCGTCCTGGCATGGAAACACCATATATTTT
-	13	-	TRBJ2-5	TRBV12-5	CASGFRGSETQYF	TGTGCTAGTGGTTTTAGAGGGTCGGAGACCCAGTACTTC
-	15	-	TRBJ1-4	TRBV7-5	CARSAASNSSEKLFF	TGTGCCAGAAGCGCCGCCTCAAATAGTAGTGAAAAACTGTTTTTT
-	15	once	TRBJ2-3	TRBV27	CASSLQGYSTDTQYF	TGTGCCAGCAGTTTACAGGGATACAGCACAGATACGCAGTATTTT
-	15	-	TRBJ1-1	TRBV5-5	CASSLAPGANTEAFF	TGTGCCAGCAGCTTGGCCCCAGGGGCGAACACTGAAGCTTTCTTT
TRBD2	17	few	TRBJ2-2	TRBV4-2	CASSQEDLAGATGELFF	TGTGCCAGCAGCCAAGAGGACTTAGCGGGGGCTACCGGGGAGCTGTTTTTT
-	14	-	TRBJ1-2	TRBV6-1	CASSELGNGYGYTF	TGTGCCAGCAGTGAATTGGGGAACGGATATGGCTACACCTTC
-	14	-	TRBJ1-4	TRBV7-9	CASSPSVSGEKLFF	TGTGCCAGCAGCCCCAGTGTAAGCGGCGAAAAACTGTTTTTT
-	15	-	TRBJ1-3	TRBV5-4	CASSLVGAAGNTIYF	TGTGCCAGCAGCTTGGTGGGGGCCGCTGGAAACACCATATATTTT
-	14	-	TRBJ1-1	TRBV4-3	CASSQLGGNTEAFF	TGCGCCAGCAGCCAACTGGGTGGGAACACTGAAGCTTTCTTT
TRBD2	19	-	TRBJ2-3	TRBV4-1	CASSQASGGAGAQADTQYF	TGCGCCAGCAGCCAAGCTAGCGGGGGGGCCGGGGCTCAGGCAGATACGCAGTATTTT
-	15	once	TRBJ1-2	TRBV6-1	CASSEYDTGNYGYTF	TGTGCCAGCAGTGAATACGACACCGGGAACTATGGCTACACCTTC
TRBD1	12	-	TRBJ2-7	TRBV27	CASLDRKDEQYF	TGTGCCAGCCTGGACAGGAAAGACGAGCAGTACTTC
TRBD2	14	-	TRBJ2-3	TRBV5-1	CASSLSGGGDTQYF	TGCGCCAGCAGCTTGTCTGGGGGAGGGGATACGCAGTATTTT
-	12	-	TRBJ1-5	TRBV28	CASSLGNQPQHF	TGTGCCAGCAGTTTAGGCAATCAGCCCCAGCATTTT
-	15	-	TRBJ2-2	TRBV28	CASSLFGTHTGELFF	TGTGCCAGCAGTTTATTCGGGACACACACCGGGGAGCTGTTTTTT
TRBD2	15	-	TRBJ2-7	TRBV5-1	CASSLAEVPSYEQYF	TGCGCCAGCAGCCTAGCGGAAGTTCCGTCCTACGAGCAGTACTTC
-	13	-	TRBJ2-3	TRBV5-4	CASSSPSTDTQYF	TGTGCCAGCAGCTCCCCTAGCACAGATACGCAGTATTTT
-	18	-	TRBJ2-7	TRBV10-1	CASSPPRPLGEVDREQYF	TGCGCCAGCAGCCCACCCCGACCTCTAGGAGAGGTCGATCGGGAGCAGTACTTC
TRBD2	14	-	TRBJ2-3	TRBV2	CASSPLAGTDTQYF	TGTGCCAGCAGCCCGCTAGCGGGCACAGATACGCAGTATTTT
TRBD2	16	-	TRBJ2-2	TRBV7-3	CASSYIAGLNTGELFF	TGTGCCAGCAGCTATATAGCGGGATTAAACACCGGGGAGCTGTTTTTT
-	16	-	TRBJ2-1	TRBV19	CASSIDSSGTRNEQFF	TGTGCCAGTAGTATAGATTCGTCCGGGACCCGAAATGAGCAGTTCTTC
TRBD1	13	-	TRBJ1-2	TRBV6-5	CASGRGTEKGYTF	TGTGCCAGCGGCCGCGGGACAGAGAAAGGCTACACCTTC
-	14	-	TRBJ2-3	TRBV7-8	CASSFRTATDTQYF	TGTGCCAGCAGCTTTCGGACAGCCACAGATACGCAGTATTTT
TRBD2	17	once	TRBJ2-1	TRBV5-4	CASSPWVGTSRYNEQFF	TGTGCCAGCAGCCCTTGGGTTGGGACTAGTCGGTACAATGAGCAGTTCTTC
TRBD1	14	-	TRBJ1-3	TRBV28	CASRGQLSGNTIYF	TGTGCCAGCAGGGGACAGCTCTCTGGAAACACCATATATTTT
-	13	few	TRBJ2-7	TRBV10-3	CAISEGVGYEQYF	TGTGCCATCAGTGAGGGAGTGGGCTACGAGCAGTACTTC
-	16	-	TRBJ1-1	TRBV6-4	CASPGCHRALDTEAFF	TGTGCCAGCCCAGGGTGTCACAGGGCTCTGGACACTGAAGCTTTCTTT
TRBD2	18	-	TRBJ2-2	TRBV19	CASSIRHRQGLNTGELFF	TGTGCCAGTAGTATCCGACACCGCCAGGGACTAAACACCGGGGAGCTGTTTTTT
TRBD1	15	-	TRBJ2-7	TRBV10-3	CAISEPGQGAREQYF	TGTGCCATCAGTGAGCCGGGACAGGGGGCGCGCGAGCAGTACTTC
-	14	-	TRBJ1-5	TRBV6-5	CASSYQAGSQPQHF	TGTGCCAGCAGTTACCAGGCAGGGTCTCAGCCCCAGCATTTT
TRBD1	15	once	TRBJ2-7	TRBV11-1	CASSLAGQGDGEQYF	TGTGCCAGCAGCTTAGCGGGGCAGGGGGACGGCGAGCAGTACTTC
-	14	once	TRBJ1-3	TRBV9	CASSVRRSGNTIYF	TGTGCCAGCAGCGTACGGCGCTCTGGAAACACCATATATTTT
TRBD1	15	-	TRBJ2-3	TRBV5-1	CASFDPGGAGDTQYF	TGCGCCAGCTTCGACCCAGGGGGCGCGGGGGATACGCAGTATTTT
-	12	-	TRBJ1-1	TRBV11-3	CASSQVDTEAFF	TGTGCCAGCAGCCAAGTGGACACTGAAGCTTTCTTT
-	13	-	TRBJ2-5	TRBV5-1	CASSFLVQETQYF	TGCGCCAGCAGCTTTCTGGTACAAGAGACCCAGTACTTC
-	15	-	TRBJ2-7	TRBV4-1	CASSQDGRGIGEQYF	TGCGCCAGCAGCCAAGATGGACGGGGGATAGGCGAGCAGTACTTC
-	12	few	TRBJ1-1	TRBV7-9	CASSWTNTEAFF	TGTGCCAGCAGCTGGACGAACACTGAAGCTTTCTTT